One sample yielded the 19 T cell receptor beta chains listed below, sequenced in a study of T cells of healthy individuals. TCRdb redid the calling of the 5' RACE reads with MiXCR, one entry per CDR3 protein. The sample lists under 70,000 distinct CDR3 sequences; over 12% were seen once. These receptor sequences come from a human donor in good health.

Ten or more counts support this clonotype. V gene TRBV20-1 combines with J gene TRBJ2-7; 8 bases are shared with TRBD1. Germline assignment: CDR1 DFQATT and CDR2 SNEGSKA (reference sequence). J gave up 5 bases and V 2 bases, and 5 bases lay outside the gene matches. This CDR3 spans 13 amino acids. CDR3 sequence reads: CSARSDRDHEQYF. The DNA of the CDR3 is TGCAGTGCTAGATCGGACAGGGACCACGAGCAGTACTTC.

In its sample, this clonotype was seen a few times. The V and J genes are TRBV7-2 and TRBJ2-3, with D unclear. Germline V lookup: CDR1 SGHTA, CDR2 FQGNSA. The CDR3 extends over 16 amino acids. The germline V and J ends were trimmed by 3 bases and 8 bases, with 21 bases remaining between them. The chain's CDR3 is CASSFGVGAPSGTQYF. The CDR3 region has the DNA TGTGCCAGCAGCTTCGGCGTAGGCGCCCCCTCTGGTACGCAGTATTTT.

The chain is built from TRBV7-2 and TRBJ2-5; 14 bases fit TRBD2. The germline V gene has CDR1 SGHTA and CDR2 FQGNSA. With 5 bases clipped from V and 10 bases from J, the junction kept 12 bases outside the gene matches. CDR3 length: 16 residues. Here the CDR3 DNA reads TGTGCCAGCAGCGTATGGACTAGCGGGGGGCCCTTCGGCCAGTACTTC. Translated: CASSVWTSGGPFGQYF.

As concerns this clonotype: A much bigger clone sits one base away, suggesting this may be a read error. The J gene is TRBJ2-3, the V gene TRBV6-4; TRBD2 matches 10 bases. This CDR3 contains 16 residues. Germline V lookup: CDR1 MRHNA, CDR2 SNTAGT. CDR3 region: CVSRAIGLAGTDTQYF. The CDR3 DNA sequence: TGTGTCAGCAGAGCCATCGGACTAGCGGGCACAGATACGCAGTATTTT.

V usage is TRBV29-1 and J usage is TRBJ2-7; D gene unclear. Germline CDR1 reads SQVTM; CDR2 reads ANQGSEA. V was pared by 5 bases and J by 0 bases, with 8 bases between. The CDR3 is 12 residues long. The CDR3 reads CSVIGDSYEQYF. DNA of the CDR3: TGCAGCGTTATCGGTGACTCCTACGAGCAGTACTTC.

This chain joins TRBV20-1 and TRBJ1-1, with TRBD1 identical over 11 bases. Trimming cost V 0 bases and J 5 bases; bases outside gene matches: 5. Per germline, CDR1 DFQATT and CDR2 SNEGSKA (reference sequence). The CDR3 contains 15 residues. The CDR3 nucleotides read TGCAGTGCTAGAGATCGGGGACAGGGGGAGACTGAAGCTTTCTTT. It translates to CSARDRGQGETEAFF.

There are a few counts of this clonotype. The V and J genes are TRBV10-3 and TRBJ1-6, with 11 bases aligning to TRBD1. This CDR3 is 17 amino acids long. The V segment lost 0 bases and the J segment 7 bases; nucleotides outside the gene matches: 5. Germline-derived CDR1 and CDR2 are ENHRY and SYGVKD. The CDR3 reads CAISESYGTGGNSPLHF. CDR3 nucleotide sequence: TGTGCCATCAGTGAGTCGTACGGGACAGGGGGAAATTCACCCCTCCACTTT.

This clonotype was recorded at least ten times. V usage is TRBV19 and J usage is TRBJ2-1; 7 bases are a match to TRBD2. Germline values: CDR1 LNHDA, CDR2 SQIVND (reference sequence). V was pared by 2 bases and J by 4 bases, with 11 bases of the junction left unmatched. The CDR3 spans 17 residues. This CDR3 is CASSITWISRGYNEQFF. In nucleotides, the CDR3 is TGTGCCAGTAGTATAACGTGGATCTCGCGGGGGTACAATGAGCAGTTCTTC.

CDR3 protein: CAISESMGGTGYGYTF. The CDR3 nucleotides are TGTGCCATCAGTGAGTCGATGGGAGGAACCGGCTATGGCTACACCTTC. The chain uses TRBV10-3 and TRBJ1-2; D uncertain. This CDR3 comprises 16 residues. Germline V gene sequence: CDR1 ENHRY, CDR2 SYGVKD. The ends were cut back, 0 bases at V and 4 bases at J, with 15 bases in the middle.

The CDR3 loop is CASSFFGNNEKLFF. The CDR3 coding sequence is TGTGCCAGCAGCTTCTTTGGAAACAATGAAAAACTGTTTTTT. This chain uses TRBV11-1 with TRBJ1-4; D unclear. Germline CDR1 reads SGHAT; CDR2 reads FQDESV (reference sequence). V lost 3 bases to trimming and J lost 5 bases, with 10 bases between them. CDR3 size: 14 residues.

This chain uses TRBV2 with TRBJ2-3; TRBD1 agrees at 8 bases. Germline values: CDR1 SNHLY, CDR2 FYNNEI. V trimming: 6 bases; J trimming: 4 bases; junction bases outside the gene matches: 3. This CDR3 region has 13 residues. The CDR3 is CASRTGGSDTQYF. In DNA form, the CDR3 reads TGTGCCAGCAGAACAGGGGGATCAGATACGCAGTATTTT.

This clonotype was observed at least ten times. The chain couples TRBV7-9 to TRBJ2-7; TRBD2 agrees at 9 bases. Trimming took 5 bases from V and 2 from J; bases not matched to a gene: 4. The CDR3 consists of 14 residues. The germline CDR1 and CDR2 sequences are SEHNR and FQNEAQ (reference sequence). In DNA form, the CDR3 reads TGTGCCAGCAGCCCGGCGGGGGGGGCCTACGAGCAGTACTTC. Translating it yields CASSPAGGAYEQYF.

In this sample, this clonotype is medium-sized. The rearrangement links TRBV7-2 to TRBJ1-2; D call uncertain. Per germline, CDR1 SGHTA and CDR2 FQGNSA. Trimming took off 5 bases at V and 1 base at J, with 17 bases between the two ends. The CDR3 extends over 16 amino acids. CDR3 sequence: CASSLGNARDNYGYTF. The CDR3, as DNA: TGTGCCAGCAGCCTAGGCAACGCCAGAGATAACTATGGCTACACCTTC.

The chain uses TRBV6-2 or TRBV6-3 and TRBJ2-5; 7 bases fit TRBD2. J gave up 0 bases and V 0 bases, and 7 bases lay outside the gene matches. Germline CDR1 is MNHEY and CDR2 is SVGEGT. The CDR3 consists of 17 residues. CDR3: CASSYSTKREHQETQYF. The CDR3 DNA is TGTGCCAGCAGTTACTCGACTAAGCGGGAACACCAAGAGACCCAGTACTTC.

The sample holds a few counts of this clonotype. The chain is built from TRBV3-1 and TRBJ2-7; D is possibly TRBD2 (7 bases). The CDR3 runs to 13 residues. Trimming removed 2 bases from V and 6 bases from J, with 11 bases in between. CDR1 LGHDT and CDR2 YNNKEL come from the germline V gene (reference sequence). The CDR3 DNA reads TGTGCCAGCAGCCAATTCGGGGGGCGCGAGCAGTACTTC. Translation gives CASSQFGGREQYF.

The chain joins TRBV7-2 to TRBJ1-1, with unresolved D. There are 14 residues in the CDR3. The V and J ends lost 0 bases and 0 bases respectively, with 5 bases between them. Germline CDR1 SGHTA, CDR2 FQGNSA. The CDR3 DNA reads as TGTGCCAGCAGCTTAGCCGGGTTGAACACTGAAGCTTTCTTT. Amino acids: CASSLAGLNTEAFF. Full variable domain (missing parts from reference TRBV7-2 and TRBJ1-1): GAGVSQSPSNKVTEKGKDVELRCDPISGHTALYWYRQSLGQGLEFLIYFQGNSAPDKSGLPSDRFSAERTGGSVSTLTIQRTQQEDSAVYLCASSLAGLNTEAFFGQGTRLTVV.

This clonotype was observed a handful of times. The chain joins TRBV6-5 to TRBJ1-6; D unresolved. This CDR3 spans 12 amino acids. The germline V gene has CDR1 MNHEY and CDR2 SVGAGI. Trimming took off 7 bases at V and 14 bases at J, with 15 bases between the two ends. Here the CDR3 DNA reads TGTGCCAGCACGGACGGCTTGCGAGCCCTCCACTTT. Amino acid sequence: CASTDGLRALHF.

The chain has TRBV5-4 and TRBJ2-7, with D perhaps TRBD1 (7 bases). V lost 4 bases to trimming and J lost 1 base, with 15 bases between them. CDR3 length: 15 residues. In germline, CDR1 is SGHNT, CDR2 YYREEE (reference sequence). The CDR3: CASSPDRDSSYEQYF. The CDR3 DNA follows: TGTGCCAGCAGCCCAGACAGGGACTCGTCCTACGAGCAGTACTTC.

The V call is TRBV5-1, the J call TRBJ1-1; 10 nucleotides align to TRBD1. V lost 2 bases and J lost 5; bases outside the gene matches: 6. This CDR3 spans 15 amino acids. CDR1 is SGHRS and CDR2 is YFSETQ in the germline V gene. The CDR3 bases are TGCGCCAGCAGCTTAACCCGGACAGGGGGGACTGAAGCTTTCTTT. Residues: CASSLTRTGGTEAFF.